The clone carrying this T cell receptor beta chain was detected only a few times. Vbeta (60) and Jbeta (13) primers were used in the PCR. TCRdb's table, derived via immunoSEQ multiplex PCR, lists solely in-frame clones and lacks some. The sample yields about 160,000 clones, 81% seen once. The data were taken from a study of cytomegalovirus exposure and HLA in healthy donors. CDR1 WNHNN and CDR2 SYGVQD come from the germline V gene (reference sequence). The CDR3 contains 15 residues. Trimming cost V 5 bases and J 5 bases, with 18 bases left between them. The chain has TRBV10-1 and TRBJ2-5, with D perhaps matching TRBD2 (6 bases). The sample was PBMCs. This clonotype originated in a middle-aged man in good health and CMV-seropositive. The CDR3 spells CASSSSGGARETQYF. The CDR3 DNA follows: TGCGCCAGCAGTTCCTCCGGGGGAGCGAGGGAGACCCAGTACTTC.